These 15 T cell receptor beta chains originate from one sample sequenced in a study of siplizumab effects on memory and regulatory T cells. Sequenced by immunoSEQ multiplex PCR; TCRdb stores in-frame clones only, minus some. The table lists tens of thousands of clones, about 90% of them singletons, with approximately 29% in the top ten. The specimen sequenced was CD8+ T cells sorted from blood. Receptors originate from a human donor in good health.

V is TRBV6-6 and J is TRBJ2-7; D not certain. With 7 bases removed from V and 1 base from J, the gap between germline ends came to 2 bases. This CDR3 comprises 10 residues. Germline values: CDR1 MNHNY, CDR2 SVGAGI (reference sequence). The CDR3 nucleotides read TGTGCCAGCACTTCCTACGAGCAGTACTTC. As protein: CASTSYEQYF.

This clone has just a few counts. The chain links TRBV27 to TRBJ1-5, with 9 bases fitting TRBD1. The CDR3 loop spans 18 amino acids. V trimming: 3 bases; J trimming: 0 bases; junction bases outside the gene matches: 9. The V gene's germline CDR1 is MNHEY and CDR2 SMNVEV (reference sequence). Written as DNA, the CDR3 is TGTGCCAGCAGTTTTAAGGGACAGGGCACATTTAGCAATCAGCCCCAGCATTTT. Encoded protein: CASSFKGQGTFSNQPQHF.

This chain links TRBV5-6 with TRBJ2-7, with D possibly matching TRBD1 (6 bases). The V end lost 6 bases, the J end lost 0 bases, and 13 bases lay between the germline ends. The CDR3 covers 14 residues. Per germline, CDR1 SGHDT and CDR2 YYEEEE. Written as DNA, the CDR3 is TGTGCCAGCACAGGGGTTGGAAGCTCCTACGAGCAGTACTTC. It yields the protein CASTGVGSSYEQYF.

V gene TRBV5-6 combines with J gene TRBJ2-5; D is perhaps TRBD2 (5 bases). This CDR3 is 14 amino acids long. V was clipped by 0 bases and J by 3 bases, with 9 bases between them. The germline CDR1 and CDR2 sequences are SGHDT and YYEEEE. The CDR3 bases are TGTGCCAGCAGCTTGGCCGCAGCGGAAGAGACCCAGTACTTC. Amino acid sequence: CASSLAAAEETQYF. Combining the CDR3 with reference TRBV5-6 and TRBJ2-5 gives the whole variable domain DAGVTQSPTHLIKTRGQQVTLRCSPKSGHDTVSWYQQALGQGPQFIFQYYEEEERQRGNFPDRFSGHQFPNYSSELNVNALLLGDSALYLCASSLAAAEETQYFGPGTRLLVL.

J is TRBJ2-7 and V is TRBV7-8, with no clear D. CDR1 and CDR2 from the germline V gene are SGHVS and FQNEAQ. The CDR3 extends over 17 amino acids. With 1 base removed from V and 1 base from J, the gap between germline ends came to 17 bases. The CDR3 here is CASSLGPPLGLSYEQYF. The CDR3, as DNA: TGTGCCAGCAGCTTAGGCCCACCGCTTGGGTTATCCTACGAGCAGTACTTC. The whole variable domain, remainder taken from reference TRBV7-8 and TRBJ2-7, is GAGVSQSPRYKVAKRGQDVALRCDPISGHVSLFWYQQALGQGPEFLTYFQNEAQLDKSGLPSDRFFAERPEGSVSTLKIQRTQQEDSAVYLCASSLGPPLGLSYEQYFGPGTRLTVT.

This sequence joins TRBV4-1 and TRBJ1-1, with 9 bases identical to TRBD1. The CDR3 length is 15 residues. The germline gives CDR1 MGHRA, CDR2 YSYEKL. V dropped 4 bases and J dropped 8; count of bases not matched to a gene: 11. CDR3 in amino acids: CASSPTTGGSGEAFF. The CDR3 nucleotides are TGCGCCAGCAGCCCGACGACAGGGGGATCGGGAGAAGCTTTCTTT.

This rearrangement joins TRBV5-6 to TRBJ2-3; D is uncertain. CDR1 and CDR2 (germline): SGHDT, YYEEEE. V was trimmed by 3 bases and J by 5 bases, leaving 7 bases between them. The CDR3 has 12 residues. CDR3 bases: TGTGCCAGCAGCTGGACGGGAGATACGCAGTATTTT. This translates into CASSWTGDTQYF.

This chain uses TRBV15 with TRBJ1-2; 10 bases agree with TRBD1. The CDR3 has 15 amino acids. J was trimmed by 2 bases and V by 5 bases; bases with no gene match: 5. Germline loops: CDR1 LNHNV, CDR2 YYDKDF (reference sequence). CDR3 in DNA: TGTGCCACCAGCGACAGGGACAGGGGAAACTATGGCTACACCTTC. It translates to CATSDRDRGNYGYTF.

The chain carries TRBV6-4 and TRBJ1-2; perhaps TRBD1 as D (6 bases). Trimming shortened V by 4 bases and J by 7 bases, and 13 bases separated the two germline ends. There are 13 residues in the CDR3. In germline, CDR1 is MRHNA, CDR2 SNTAGT. The CDR3 nucleotides read TGTGCCAGCAGTGCTGGGGGGCTTAGTGGCTACACCTTC. It translates to CASSAGGLSGYTF.

The chain links TRBV7-2 to TRBJ2-7; 7 bases are a match to TRBD1. V shed 2 bases, J shed 7 bases, and the junction held 11 bases outside the gene matches. The V gene's germline CDR1 is SGHTA and CDR2 FQGNSA. CDR3 size: 15 residues. CDR3 in DNA: TGTGCCAGCAGCTTACGTAGACAGGGCCTCTGGGAGCAGTACTTC. It encodes CASSLRRQGLWEQYF.

J is TRBJ1-1 and V is TRBV7-9; a weak D match, TRBD1 (5 bases). V shed 3 bases and J shed 4 bases, with 12 bases lying between them. The CDR3 has 14 amino acids. CDR1 SEHNR and CDR2 FQNEAQ come from the germline V gene (reference sequence). The CDR3 DNA follows: TGTGCCAGCAGCTTGACCCAGGGAGTCACTGAAGCTTTCTTT. Translated, it gives CASSLTQGVTEAFF.

The V call is TRBV14, the J call TRBJ2-7, with D possibly called TRBD1 or TRBD2 (5 bases each). The germline V gene has CDR1 SGHDN and CDR2 FVKESK. The CDR3 consists of 15 residues. Trimming removed 2 bases from V and 2 bases from J, with 13 bases in between. DNA for the CDR3: TGTGCCAGCAGCCAATGGGGCGGAGGCCCCTACGAGCAGTACTTC. Translating it yields CASSQWGGGPYEQYF.

This rearrangement joins TRBV7-9 to TRBJ2-7; D ambiguous. The CDR3 is made up of 13 amino acids. The germline V gene has CDR1 SEHNR and CDR2 FQNEAQ (reference sequence). Trimming took 3 bases from V and 0 from J, leaving 6 bases between them. CDR3 loop: CASSFPSSYEQYF. The CDR3 DNA follows: TGTGCCAGCAGCTTCCCGAGCTCCTACGAGCAGTACTTC.

This clone was seen a handful of times. The rearrangement joins TRBV5-1 to TRBJ1-4; D is unresolved. In germline, CDR1 is SGHRS, CDR2 YFSETQ. The CDR3 totals 15 residues. With 4 bases removed from V and 7 bases from J, the gap between germline ends came to 17 bases. The CDR3 DNA reads TGCGCCAGCAGCGAATACAACCATGCCCTTGAAAAACTGTTTTTT. Translation: CASSEYNHALEKLFF.

This clone has just one count. The chain couples TRBV5-1 to TRBJ2-7; the D gene is possibly TRBD1 (6 bases). Germline CDR1 reads SGHRS; CDR2 reads YFSETQ. Trimming removed 0 bases at V and 2 bases at J, with 12 bases between. There are 15 residues in the CDR3. In DNA, the CDR3 is TGCGCCAGCAGCTTGGCAGGGGAACATCCCTACGAGCAGTACTTC. Protein sequence: CASSLAGEHPYEQYF.